Following are 16 T cell receptor beta chains from one sample sequenced in a study of vaccination and CD4 T cells after COVID-19. Antigen specificity for these receptors is unknown. Indicated treatment: approximately nine-day PBMC culture with coronavirus spike peptide pools or control peptides (ViraFEST assay). Oncomine TCR Beta short-read sequencing was applied to DNA from cultured CD4+ T cells. TCRdb reprocessed the PCR reads via MiXCR and lists one record per CDR3 protein. The sample has some 9,000 distinct CDR3 sequences, 45% to 60% seen once. The sequencing input was CD4+ T cells from blood, cultured in vitro. Every receptor here comes from a human donor who had recovered from COVID-19.

The rearrangement links TRBV11-3 to TRBJ2-2, with D perhaps matching TRBD1 or TRBD2 (5 bases each). The CDR3 is 13 amino acids. In germline, CDR1 is SGHNT, CDR2 YENEEA. Deletions cut 5 bases from V and 7 bases from J, with 11 bases between. CDR3 coding DNA: TGTGCCAGCAGCCCAGGGACGGTCGGGGAGCTGTTTTTT. Translated: CASSPGTVGELFF.

Comments on this clonotype: At one end, the junction sequence differs from germline, possibly due to a read error. The chain is built from TRBV10-3 and TRBJ2-7; TRBD1 might be the D (5 bases). The germline V gene encodes CDR1 ENHRY and CDR2 SYGVKD. CDR3 length: 15 amino acids. The CDR3: CAIREYRDSSYEQYF. Here the CDR3 DNA reads TGTGCCATCAGGGAGTATCGAGACAGCTCCTACGAGCAGTACTTC.

V gene TRBV7-2 combines with J gene TRBJ1-1; the D gene is possibly TRBD1 (5 bases). The germline V gene encodes CDR1 SGHTA and CDR2 FQGNSA. CDR3 length equals 17 residues. Trimming removed 0 bases from V and 0 bases from J, with 14 bases in between. CDR3 nucleotides: TGTGCCAGCAGCTTAGCGGGACCCCCATTGATGAACACTGAAGCTTTCTTT. Its protein product is CASSLAGPPLMNTEAFF.

The chain carries TRBV6-5 and TRBJ2-7, with D unclear. The CDR3 totals 14 residues. The V gene's germline CDR1 is MNHEY and CDR2 SVGAGI. V was cut by 3 bases and J by 2 bases, with 11 bases left in between. CDR3 residues: CASSYGPSTYEQYF. The CDR3, as DNA: TGTGCCAGCAGTTATGGACCTTCTACCTACGAGCAGTACTTC.

CDR3: CASSPRGQDGYTF. The CDR3 DNA follows: TGTGCCAGCAGTCCCAGGGGGCAGGATGGCTACACCTTC. This sequence joins TRBV6-1 and TRBJ1-2; the match to TRBD1 covers 8 bases. Germline values: CDR1 MNHNS, CDR2 SASEGT. The CDR3 runs 13 residues. J gave up 6 bases and V 5 bases, and 5 bases lay outside the gene matches.

The gene calls are TRBV6-2 or TRBV6-3 and TRBJ2-7; possibly TRBD1 for D (6 bases). This CDR3 has 16 amino acids. Between the trimmed V and J ends, which lost 0 bases and 2 bases, there was a span of 14 bases. Looked up from germline, CDR1 is MNHEY and CDR2 is SVGEGT. In nucleotides, the CDR3 is TGTGCCAGCAGTTACTCGACCCGACAGGTAACCTACGAGCAGTACTTC. Translating gives CASSYSTRQVTYEQYF.

The chain has TRBV6-5 and TRBJ2-3; D gene uncertain. Trimming pared 2 bases from V and 4 bases from J, leaving 4 bases between. Germline CDR1 MNHEY, CDR2 SVGAGI. This CDR3 is built from 12 residues. The CDR3 spells CASSYASDTQYF. The CDR3 DNA sequence: TGTGCCAGCAGTTACGCGTCAGATACGCAGTATTTT.

CDR3 DNA sequence: TGTGCCAGCAGTCACAGGGTTCTTAACACTGAAGCTTTCTTT. Its protein is CASSHRVLNTEAFF. V and J are TRBV28 and TRBJ1-1; D is possibly TRBD1 (6 bases). This CDR3 is 14 amino acids long. CDR1 MDHEN and CDR2 SYDVKM come from the germline V gene. V was shortened by 5 bases and J by 2 bases, with 12 bases between the two germline ends.

This clonotype turned up a few times. J is TRBJ2-3 and V is TRBV7-2, with TRBD1 matching 7 bases. This CDR3 has 16 residues. CDR1 SGHTA and CDR2 FQGNSA come from the germline V gene. Trimming cost V 2 bases and J 2 bases; bases outside gene matches: 7. The CDR3 is CASSLKSGGYTDTQYF. As DNA, the CDR3 is TGTGCCAGCAGCTTAAAGTCAGGGGGATACACAGATACGCAGTATTTT.

Here the CDR3 DNA reads TGTGCCACCCGGGCCCTTCAGTCGGAGACCCAGTACTTC. Residues: CATRALQSETQYF. The chain has TRBV6-1 and TRBJ2-5; D ambiguous. This CDR3 contains 13 residues. With 10 bases removed from V and 5 bases from J, the gap between germline ends came to 17 bases. Per the germline V gene, CDR1 is MNHNS and CDR2 is SASEGT.

The chain couples TRBV24-1 to TRBJ2-1, with 11 bases fitting TRBD2. This CDR3 region has 18 residues. Unmatched junction bases numbered 7, after V lost 4 bases and J lost 0 bases. CDR1 and CDR2 (germline): KGHDR, SFDVKD. Written as DNA, the CDR3 is TGTGCCACCAGTGACACAATAGCGGGAGGGCCCTCCTACAATGAGCAGTTCTTC. It is translated as CATSDTIAGGPSYNEQFF.

This clonotype was recorded only once. In DNA form, the CDR3 reads TGCAGTGCCGGCACAGGGGGCCACACTGAAGCTTTCTTT. Translation gives CSAGTGGHTEAFF. V and J are TRBV20-1 and TRBJ1-1; 9 bases align to TRBD1. This CDR3 is built from 13 residues. Losses at the gene ends were 6 bases for V and 3 bases for J; bases not matched to a gene: 5. Germline V gene sequence: CDR1 DFQATT, CDR2 SNEGSKA (reference sequence).

The chain has TRBV12-3 or TRBV12-4 and TRBJ1-5, with D perhaps TRBD1 (5 bases). The V gene lost 5 bases and the J gene lost 5 bases, with 16 bases spanning the gap. This CDR3 has 15 amino acids. The chain's CDR3 is CASSPRGVGHQPQHF. The CDR3 nucleotides read TGTGCCAGCAGTCCGCGGGGGGTCGGCCATCAGCCCCAGCATTTT.

This clonotype was seen a handful of times. The chain joins TRBV6-1 to TRBJ1-2; TRBD1 aligns across 9 bases. Trimming at V came to 6 bases and at J to 1 base, leaving 6 bases not matched to a gene. CDR3 length: 15 residues. Germline CDR1 MNHNS, CDR2 SASEGT. The CDR3 DNA reads TGTGCCAGCAGGGCACAGGGGGCCCTTAACTATGGCTACACCTTC. The encoded protein is CASRAQGALNYGYTF.

The CDR3 DNA reads TGTGCCAGCCGGGGGATTGGGGAAAACATTCAGTACTTC. Amino acids: CASRGIGENIQYF. This chain uses TRBV6-2 or TRBV6-3 with TRBJ2-4; tentative D call: TRBD2 (6 bases). The CDR3 is 13 amino acids. Deletions cut 8 bases from V and 5 bases from J, with 13 bases between. Germline V lookup: CDR1 MNHEY, CDR2 SVGEGT.

The chain is built from TRBV20-1 and TRBJ1-1; 8 nucleotides align to TRBD1. This CDR3 is built from 18 residues. Germline CDR1 reads DFQATT; CDR2 reads SNEGSKA (reference sequence). V was pared by 4 bases and J by 2 bases, with 18 bases of the junction left unmatched. The CDR3 bases are TGCAGTGCTATAGTGCCAGGTCCAGGGGGCGGTTTCAACACTGAAGCTTTCTTT. Encoded protein: CSAIVPGPGGGFNTEAFF.